This T cell receptor (beta chain) was sequenced during a study of cytomegalovirus exposure and HLA in healthy donors. 13 Jbeta primers and 60 Vbeta primers were used for the PCR. Sequencing was performed with immunoSEQ multiplex PCR; in TCRdb, only in-frame clones are kept and a portion is missing. The sample shows around 200,000 clones, roughly 82% of them seen only once. The study, taken as a whole, reports: Later on, an analysis tied some 17,000 TCR beta sequences to HLA alleles at 0.05 false discovery rate. An analysis done earlier found most TCR beta V segments productive about 90% or about 30% of the time. Later, TCR association rates were found to vary by HLA locus, highest for DRB1 and lowest for HLA-C. Among the CMV-associated chains, a few were confirmed in vitro as specific for CMV antigens.

Comments on this clone: Its specificity is unknown.

The receptor's source is a girl aged 2-10 years in good health and CMV-seropositive. Sequenced material: PBMCs.

CDR3 residues: CASSLLGSEAFF. CDR3 sequence (DNA): TGTGCCAGCAGCTTACTAGGCTCTGAAGCTTTCTTT. The chain recombines TRBV7-9 with TRBJ1-1; the D is unclear. The ends were cut back, 2 bases at V and 6 bases at J, with 7 bases in the middle. The CDR3 has 12 residues. Germline V CDR1 and CDR2: SEHNR, FQNEAQ (reference sequence).